This T cell receptor (beta chain) derives from a study of T cells in tumors after PD-1 blockade. Study as a whole: A subset received ongoing vismodegib 150 mg daily alongside anti-PD-1 therapy.

On this clone: What it binds is not known.

Per the germline V gene, CDR1 is SGHDN and CDR2 is FVKESK. This CDR3 spans 16 amino acids. Between the trimmed V and J ends, which lost 1 base and 1 base, there was a span of 13 bases. Here immunoSEQ multiplex PCR was the method, and the copy in TCRdb shows in-frame clones only, minus some. The table shows several thousand clones, with 65% to 70% occurring only once. Study-level points and caveats: Two pre-treatment samples showed no clonal replacement between them.

The sequencing here drew on tumor tissue, taken after anti-PD-1 treatment. This TCR derives from a human donor with basal cell carcinoma. The chain recombines TRBV14 with TRBJ2-5, with a tentative D call TRBD2 (5 bases). The CDR3 region has the DNA TGTGCCAGCAGCCAAGGGGTCTTAGCGTTCCAAGAGACCCAGTACTTC. Its translation is CASSQGVLAFQETQYF.